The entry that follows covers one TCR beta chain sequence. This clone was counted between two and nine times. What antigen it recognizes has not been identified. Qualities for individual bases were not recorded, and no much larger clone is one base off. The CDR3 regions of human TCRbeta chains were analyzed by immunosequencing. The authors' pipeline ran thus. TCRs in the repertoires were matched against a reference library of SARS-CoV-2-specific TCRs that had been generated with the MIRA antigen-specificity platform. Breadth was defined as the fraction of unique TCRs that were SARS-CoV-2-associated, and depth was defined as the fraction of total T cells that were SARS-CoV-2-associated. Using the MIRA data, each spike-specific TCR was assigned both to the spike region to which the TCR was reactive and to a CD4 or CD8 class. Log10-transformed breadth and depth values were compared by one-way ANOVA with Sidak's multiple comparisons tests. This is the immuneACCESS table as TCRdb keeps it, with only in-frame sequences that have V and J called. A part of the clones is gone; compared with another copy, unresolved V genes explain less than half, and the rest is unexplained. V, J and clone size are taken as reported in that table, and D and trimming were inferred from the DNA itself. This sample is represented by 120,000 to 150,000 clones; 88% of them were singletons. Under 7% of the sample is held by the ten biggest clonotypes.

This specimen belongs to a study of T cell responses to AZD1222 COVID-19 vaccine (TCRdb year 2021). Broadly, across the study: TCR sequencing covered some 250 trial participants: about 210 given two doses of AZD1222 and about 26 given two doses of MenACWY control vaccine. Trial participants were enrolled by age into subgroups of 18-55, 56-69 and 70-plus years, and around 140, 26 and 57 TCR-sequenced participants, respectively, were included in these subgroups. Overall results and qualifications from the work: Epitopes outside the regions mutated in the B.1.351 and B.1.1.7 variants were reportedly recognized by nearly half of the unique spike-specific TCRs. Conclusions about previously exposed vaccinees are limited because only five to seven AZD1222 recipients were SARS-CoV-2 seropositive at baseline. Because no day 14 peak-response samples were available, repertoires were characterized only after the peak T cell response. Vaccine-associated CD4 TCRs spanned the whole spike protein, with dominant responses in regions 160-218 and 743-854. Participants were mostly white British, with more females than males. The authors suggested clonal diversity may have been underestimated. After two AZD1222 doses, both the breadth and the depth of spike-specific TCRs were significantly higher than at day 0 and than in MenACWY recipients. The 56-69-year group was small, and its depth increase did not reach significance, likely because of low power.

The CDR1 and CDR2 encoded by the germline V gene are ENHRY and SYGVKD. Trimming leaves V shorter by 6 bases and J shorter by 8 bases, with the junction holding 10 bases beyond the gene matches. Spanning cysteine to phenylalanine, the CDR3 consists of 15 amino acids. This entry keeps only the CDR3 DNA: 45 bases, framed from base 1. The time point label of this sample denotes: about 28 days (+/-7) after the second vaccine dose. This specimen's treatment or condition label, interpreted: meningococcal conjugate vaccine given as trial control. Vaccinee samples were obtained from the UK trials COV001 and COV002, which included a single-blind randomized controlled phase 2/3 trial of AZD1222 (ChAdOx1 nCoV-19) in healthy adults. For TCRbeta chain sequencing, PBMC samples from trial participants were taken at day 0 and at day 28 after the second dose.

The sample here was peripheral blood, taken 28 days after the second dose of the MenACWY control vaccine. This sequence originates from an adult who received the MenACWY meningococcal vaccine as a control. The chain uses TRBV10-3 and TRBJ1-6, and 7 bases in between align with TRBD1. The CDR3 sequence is CAIRDSGTDHSPLHF. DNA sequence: TGTGCCATCAGGGACTCCGGGACAGACCATTCACCCCTCCACTTT.